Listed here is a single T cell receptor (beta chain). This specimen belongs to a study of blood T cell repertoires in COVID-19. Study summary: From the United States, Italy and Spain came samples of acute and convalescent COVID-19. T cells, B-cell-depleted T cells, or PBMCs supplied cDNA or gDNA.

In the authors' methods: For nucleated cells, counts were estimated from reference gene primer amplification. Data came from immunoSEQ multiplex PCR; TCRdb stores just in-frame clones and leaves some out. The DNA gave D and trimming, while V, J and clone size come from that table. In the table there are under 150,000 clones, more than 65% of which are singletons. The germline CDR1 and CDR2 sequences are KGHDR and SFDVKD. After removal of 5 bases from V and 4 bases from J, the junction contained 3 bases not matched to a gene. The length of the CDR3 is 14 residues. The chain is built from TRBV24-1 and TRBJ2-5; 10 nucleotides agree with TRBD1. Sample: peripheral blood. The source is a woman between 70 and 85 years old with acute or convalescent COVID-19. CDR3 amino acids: CATSGGDRGETQYF. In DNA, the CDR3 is TGTGCCACCAGTGGGGGGGACAGGGGAGAGACCCAGTACTTC.